The 9 T cell receptor beta chains below were found in one sample sequenced in a study of blood T cell repertoires in COVID-19. The table came from immunoSEQ multiplex PCR; TCRdb's copy has only in-frame clones and leaves some out. The repertoire holds some 250,000 clones, with about four fifths as singletons. Sequencing input: peripheral blood. The origin of the receptors is a woman aged 55-69 years with active or convalescent COVID-19.

V usage is TRBV10-3 and J usage is TRBJ2-5; 9 bases line up with TRBD2. This CDR3 region has 16 residues. V trimming: 6 bases; J trimming: 2 bases; junction bases outside the gene matches: 10. CDR1 ENHRY and CDR2 SYGVKD come from the germline V gene. CDR3 residues: CAISEQLAGIQETQYF. DNA for the CDR3: TGTGCCATCAGCGAGCAGCTAGCGGGAATTCAAGAGACCCAGTACTTC.

With regard to this clone: This same CDR3 is encoded by further DNA sequences in the sample. The chain combines TRBV3-1 (or the pseudogene TRBV3-2) with TRBJ1-1; possibly TRBD1 for D (6 bases). CDR1 is LGHDT and CDR2 is YNNKEL in the germline V gene (reference sequence). The CDR3 is 15 amino acids. V gave up 1 base and J gave up 1 base, with 10 bases separating them. CDR3 sequence (DNA): TGTGCCAGCAGCCAAGGCACAGGGAGGAACACTGAAGCTTTCTTT. This translates into CASSQGTGRNTEAFF.

The rearrangement links TRBV10-3 to TRBJ2-7; 9 nucleotides match TRBD1. The CDR3 has 16 amino acids. Germline CDR1 ENHRY, CDR2 SYGVKD. Unmatched junction bases numbered 15, after V lost 10 bases and J lost 2 bases. CDR3 loop: CATHQIARTGAYEQYF. The DNA for the CDR3 is TGTGCCACCCACCAGATCGCGAGGACAGGGGCCTACGAGCAGTACTTC.

In regard to this clone: Germline and junction disagree at one end, which may indicate a read error. The chain is built from TRBV6-5 and TRBJ1-2, with 9 bases that match TRBD1. The CDR3 loop spans 16 amino acids. Germline V lookup: CDR1 MNHEY, CDR2 SVGAGI. CDR3 in amino acids: CASTYRDRAKDYGYTF. As DNA, the CDR3 is TGTGCCAGCACTTACCGGGACAGGGCAAAGGACTATGGCTACACCTTC.

This rearrangement joins TRBV12-5 to TRBJ1-2; D not certain. This CDR3 is 12 amino acids long. The germline CDR1 and CDR2 sequences are LGHNT and FRNRAP. V lost 5 bases to trimming and J lost 8 bases, with 12 bases between them. The CDR3 DNA reads as TGTGCTAGTGGTGCCCGGGGTCGGGGCTACACCTTC. This sequence encodes CASGARGRGYTF.

The J gene is TRBJ1-1, the V gene TRBV18, with D perhaps TRBD1 (6 bases). CDR3 length: 15 residues. From germline, CDR1 is KGHSH and CDR2 LQKENI. V was trimmed by 3 bases and J by 0 bases, leaving 11 bases between them. The CDR3 DNA sequence: TGTGCCAGCTCACCGGGGGGGGGCGTGAACACTGAAGCTTTCTTT. Its translation: CASSPGGGVNTEAFF.

V usage is TRBV7-3 and J usage is TRBJ2-3; 7 nucleotides match TRBD2. The CDR3 is 16 amino acids. V was clipped by 5 bases and J by 0 bases; unmatched bases: 8. CDR1 SGHTA and CDR2 FQGTGA come from the germline V gene. The CDR3 coding sequence is TGTGCCAGCAGCCCCCCGGGCGGGGGAAGCACAGATACGCAGTATTTT. This translates into CASSPPGGGSTDTQYF.

The CDR3 DNA follows: TGTGCCAGCAGCGTAGGAAGGGGGAATTCACCCCTCCACTTT. Protein sequence: CASSVGRGNSPLHF. J is TRBJ1-6 and V is TRBV9; D may be TRBD1 (6 bases). The germline CDR1 and CDR2 sequences are SGDLS and YYNGEE. Deletions cut 0 bases from V and 7 bases from J, with 8 bases between. CDR3 length: 14 residues.

V gene TRBV7-3 combines with J gene TRBJ1-3, with D possibly TRBD1 on 5 matching bases. Germline CDR1 SGHTA, CDR2 FQGTGA. This CDR3 comprises 17 residues. V shed 2 bases and J shed 0 bases, with 14 bases lying between them. As DNA, the CDR3 is TGTGCCAGCAGCTTATTGGCAGGGCCACTCTCTGGAAACACCATATATTTT. It translates to CASSLLAGPLSGNTIYF. Drawing the rest from reference TRBV7-3 and TRBJ1-3, the complete variable domain is GAGVSQTPSNKVTEKGKYVELRCDPISGHTALYWYRQSLGQGPEFLIYFQGTGAADDSGLPNDRFFAVRPEGSVSTLKIQRTERGDSAVYLCASSLLAGPLSGNTIYFGEGSWLTVV.